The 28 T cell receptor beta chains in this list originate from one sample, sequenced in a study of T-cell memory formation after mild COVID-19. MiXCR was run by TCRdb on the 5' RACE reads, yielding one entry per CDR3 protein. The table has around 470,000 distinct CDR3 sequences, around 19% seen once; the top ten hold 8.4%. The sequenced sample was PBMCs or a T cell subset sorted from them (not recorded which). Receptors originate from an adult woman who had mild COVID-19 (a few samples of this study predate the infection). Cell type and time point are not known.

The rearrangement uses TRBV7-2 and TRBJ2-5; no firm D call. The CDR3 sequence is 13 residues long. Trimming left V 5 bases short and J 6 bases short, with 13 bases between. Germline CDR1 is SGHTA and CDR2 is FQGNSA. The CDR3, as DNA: TGTGCCAGCAGCCTCCCCTATCGCAAGACCCAGTACTTC. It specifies CASSLPYRKTQYF.

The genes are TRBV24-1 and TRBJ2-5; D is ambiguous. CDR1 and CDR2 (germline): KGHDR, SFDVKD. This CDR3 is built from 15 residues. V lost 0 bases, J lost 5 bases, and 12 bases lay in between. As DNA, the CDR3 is TGTGCCACCAGTGATTTGGCCGGATTCAAGGAGACCCAGTACTTC. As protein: CATSDLAGFKETQYF.

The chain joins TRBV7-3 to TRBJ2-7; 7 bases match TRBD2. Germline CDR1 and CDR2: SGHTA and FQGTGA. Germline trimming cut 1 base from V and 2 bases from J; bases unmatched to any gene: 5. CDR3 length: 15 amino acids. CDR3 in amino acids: CASSLRRGIPYEQYF. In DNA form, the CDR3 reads TGTGCCAGCAGCTTAAGGCGGGGGATACCCTACGAGCAGTACTTC. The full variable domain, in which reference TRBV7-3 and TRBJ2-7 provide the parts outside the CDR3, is GAGVSQTPSNKVTEKGKYVELRCDPISGHTALYWYRQSLGQGPEFLIYFQGTGAADDSGLPNDRFFAVRPEGSVSTLKIQRTERGDSAVYLCASSLRRGIPYEQYFGPGTRLTVT.

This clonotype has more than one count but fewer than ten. The DNA of the CDR3 is TGTGCCAGCAGTCCATGGACAGGGAAGACCGGGGAGCTGTTTTTT. Protein product: CASSPWTGKTGELFF. The V gene is TRBV12-3 or TRBV12-4, the J gene TRBJ2-2, with TRBD1 matching over 8 bases. V gave up 5 bases and J gave up 5 bases; unmatched junction bases: 7. The CDR3 is 15 residues long.

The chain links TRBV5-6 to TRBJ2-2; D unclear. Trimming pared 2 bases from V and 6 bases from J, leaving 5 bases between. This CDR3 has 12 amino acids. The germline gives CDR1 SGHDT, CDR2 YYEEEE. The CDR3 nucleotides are TGTGCCAGCAGCTTTGTACCCGGGGAGCTGTTTTTT. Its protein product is CASSFVPGELFF.

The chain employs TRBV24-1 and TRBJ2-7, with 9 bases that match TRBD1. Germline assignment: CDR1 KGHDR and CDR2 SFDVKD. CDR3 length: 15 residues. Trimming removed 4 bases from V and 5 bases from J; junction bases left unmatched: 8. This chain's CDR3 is CATSDPRDRAHEQYF. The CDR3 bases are TGTGCCACCAGTGACCCCCGGGACAGGGCTCACGAGCAGTACTTC.

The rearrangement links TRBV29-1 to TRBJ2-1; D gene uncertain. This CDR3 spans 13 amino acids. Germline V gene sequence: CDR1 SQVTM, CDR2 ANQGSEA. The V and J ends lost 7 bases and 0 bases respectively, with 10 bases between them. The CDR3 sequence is CSADMSSYNEQFF. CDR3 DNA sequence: TGCAGCGCTGACATGAGCTCCTACAATGAGCAGTTCTTC.

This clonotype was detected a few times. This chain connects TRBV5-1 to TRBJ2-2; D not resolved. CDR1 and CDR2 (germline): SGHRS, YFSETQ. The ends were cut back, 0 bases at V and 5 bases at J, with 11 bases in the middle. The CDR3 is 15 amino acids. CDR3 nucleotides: TGCGCCAGCAGCTTGGCCTCTCTAGAAACCGGGGAGCTGTTTTTT. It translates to CASSLASLETGELFF.

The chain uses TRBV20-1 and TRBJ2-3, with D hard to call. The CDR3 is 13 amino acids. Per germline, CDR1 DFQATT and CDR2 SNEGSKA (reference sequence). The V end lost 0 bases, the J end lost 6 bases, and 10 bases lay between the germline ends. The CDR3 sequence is CSARDPRRDTQYF. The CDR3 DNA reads TGCAGTGCTAGAGATCCGAGGCGTGATACGCAGTATTTT.

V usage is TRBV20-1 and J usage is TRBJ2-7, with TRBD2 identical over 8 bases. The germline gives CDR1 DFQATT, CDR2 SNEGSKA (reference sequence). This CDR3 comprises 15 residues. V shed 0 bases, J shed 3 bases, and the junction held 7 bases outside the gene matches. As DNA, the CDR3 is TGCAGTGCTAGAGATAGTAGTCTAGCGGGCTACGAGCAGTACTTC. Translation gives CSARDSSLAGYEQYF.

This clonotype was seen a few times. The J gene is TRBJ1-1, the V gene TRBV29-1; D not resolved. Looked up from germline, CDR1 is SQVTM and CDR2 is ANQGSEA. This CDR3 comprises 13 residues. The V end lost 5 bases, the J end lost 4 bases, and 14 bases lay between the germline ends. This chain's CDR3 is CSVLRTWGTEAFF. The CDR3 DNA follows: TGCAGCGTTCTCAGGACTTGGGGCACTGAAGCTTTCTTT. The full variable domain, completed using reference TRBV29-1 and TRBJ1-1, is SAVISQKPSRDICQRGTSLTIQCQVDSQVTMMFWYRQQPGQSLTLIATANQGSEATYESGFVIDKFPISRPNLTFSTLTVSNMSPEDSSIYLCSVLRTWGTEAFFGQGTRLTVV.

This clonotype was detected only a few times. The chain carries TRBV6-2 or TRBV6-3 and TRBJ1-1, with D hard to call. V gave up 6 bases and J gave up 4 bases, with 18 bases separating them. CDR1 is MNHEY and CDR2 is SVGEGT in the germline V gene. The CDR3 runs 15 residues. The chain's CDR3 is CASSPGSAVRTEAFF. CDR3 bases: TGTGCCAGCAGCCCCGGATCGGCCGTACGCACTGAAGCTTTCTTT.

The CDR3 is CASSRGQGATLETQYF. CDR3 coding DNA: TGTGCCAGCAGCCGAGGACAGGGGGCTACTTTGGAGACCCAGTACTTC. The chain recombines TRBV7-7 with TRBJ2-5; 11 bases are shared with TRBD1. The J segment lost 5 bases and the V segment lost 5 bases, leaving 10 bases of the junction unmatched. From germline, CDR1 is SSHAT and CDR2 FNYEAQ (reference sequence). The CDR3 contains 16 residues.

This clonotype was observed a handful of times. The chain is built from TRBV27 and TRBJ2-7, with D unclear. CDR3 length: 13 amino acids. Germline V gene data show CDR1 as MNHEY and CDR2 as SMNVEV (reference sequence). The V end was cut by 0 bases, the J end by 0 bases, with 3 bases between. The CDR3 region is CASSLSTSYEQYF. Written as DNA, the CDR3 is TGTGCCAGCAGTTTATCAACCTCCTACGAGCAGTACTTC.

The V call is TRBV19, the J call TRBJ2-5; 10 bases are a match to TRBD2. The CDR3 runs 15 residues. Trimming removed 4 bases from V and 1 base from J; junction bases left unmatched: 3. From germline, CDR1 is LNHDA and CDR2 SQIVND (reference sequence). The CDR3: CASSTSGRPQETQYF. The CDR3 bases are TGTGCCAGTAGTACTAGCGGGAGACCCCAAGAGACCCAGTACTTC.

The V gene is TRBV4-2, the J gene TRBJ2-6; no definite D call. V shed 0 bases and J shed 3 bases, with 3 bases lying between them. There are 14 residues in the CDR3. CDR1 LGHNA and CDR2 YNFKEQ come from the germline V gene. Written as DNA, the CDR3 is TGTGCCAGCAGCCAAGATCTTGGGGCCAACGTCCTGACTTTC. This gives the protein CASSQDLGANVLTF.

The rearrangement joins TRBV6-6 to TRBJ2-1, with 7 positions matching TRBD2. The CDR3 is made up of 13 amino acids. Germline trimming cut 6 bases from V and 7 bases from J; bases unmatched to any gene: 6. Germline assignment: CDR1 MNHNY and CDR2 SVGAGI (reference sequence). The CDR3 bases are TGTGCCAGCAGACCCGGACTAGGAAATGAGCAGTTCTTC. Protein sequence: CASRPGLGNEQFF.

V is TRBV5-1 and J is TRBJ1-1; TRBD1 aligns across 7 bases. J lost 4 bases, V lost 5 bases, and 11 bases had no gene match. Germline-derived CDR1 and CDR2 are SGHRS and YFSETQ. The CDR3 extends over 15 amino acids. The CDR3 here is CASSRAGGLSTEAFF. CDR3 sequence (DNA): TGCGCCAGCAGTCGGGCAGGGGGGTTGAGCACTGAAGCTTTCTTT. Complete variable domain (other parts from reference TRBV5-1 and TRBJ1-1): KAGVTQTPRYLIKTRGQQVTLSCSPISGHRSVSWYQQTPGQGLQFLFEYFSETQRNKGNFPGRFSGRQFSNSRSEMNVSTLELGDSALYLCASSRAGGLSTEAFFGQGTRLTVV.

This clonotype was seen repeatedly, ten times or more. This CDR3 is CASSVYTAEAFF. DNA for the CDR3: TGTGCCAGCAGCGTCTACACGGCTGAAGCTTTCTTT. The chain links TRBV7-2 to TRBJ1-1; D is unresolved. The germline gives CDR1 SGHTA, CDR2 FQGNSA. V lost 5 bases, J lost 6 bases, and 10 bases lay in between. The length of the CDR3 is 12 residues.

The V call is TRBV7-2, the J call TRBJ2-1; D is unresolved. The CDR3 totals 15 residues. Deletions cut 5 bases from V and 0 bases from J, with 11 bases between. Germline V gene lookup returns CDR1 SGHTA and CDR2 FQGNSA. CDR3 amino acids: CASSPLGSSYNEQFF. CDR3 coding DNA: TGTGCCAGCAGCCCCCTTGGAAGCTCCTACAATGAGCAGTTCTTC.

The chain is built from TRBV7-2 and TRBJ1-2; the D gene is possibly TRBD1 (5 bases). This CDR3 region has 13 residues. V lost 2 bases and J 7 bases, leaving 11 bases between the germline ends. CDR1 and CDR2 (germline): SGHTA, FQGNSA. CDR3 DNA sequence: TGTGCCAGCAGCTTAAAGGGGCTCCCTGGCTACACCTTC. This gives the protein CASSLKGLPGYTF.

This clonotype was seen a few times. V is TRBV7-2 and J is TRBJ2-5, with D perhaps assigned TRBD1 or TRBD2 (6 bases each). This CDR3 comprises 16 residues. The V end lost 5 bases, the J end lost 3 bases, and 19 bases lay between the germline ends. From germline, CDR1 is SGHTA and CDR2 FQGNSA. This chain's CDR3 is CASSQRGGGWKETQYF. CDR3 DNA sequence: TGTGCCAGCAGCCAACGAGGGGGAGGCTGGAAAGAGACCCAGTACTTC. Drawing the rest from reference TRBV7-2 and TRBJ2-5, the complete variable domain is GAGVSQSPSNKVTEKGKDVELRCDPISGHTALYWYRQSLGQGLEFLIYFQGNSAPDKSGLPSDRFSAERTGGSVSTLTIQRTQQEDSAVYLCASSQRGGGWKETQYFGPGTRLLVL.

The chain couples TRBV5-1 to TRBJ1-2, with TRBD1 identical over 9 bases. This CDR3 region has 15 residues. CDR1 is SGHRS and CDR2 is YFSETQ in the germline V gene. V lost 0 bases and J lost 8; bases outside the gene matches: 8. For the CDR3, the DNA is TGCGCCAGCAGCTTGGGTGACAGGGGGATACGCGGCTACACCTTC. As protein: CASSLGDRGIRGYTF.

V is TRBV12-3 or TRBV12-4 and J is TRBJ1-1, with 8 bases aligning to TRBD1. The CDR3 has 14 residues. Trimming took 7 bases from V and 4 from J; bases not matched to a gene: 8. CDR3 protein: CASTPGGYATEAFF. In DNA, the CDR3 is TGTGCCAGCACCCCAGGGGGCTATGCCACTGAAGCTTTCTTT.

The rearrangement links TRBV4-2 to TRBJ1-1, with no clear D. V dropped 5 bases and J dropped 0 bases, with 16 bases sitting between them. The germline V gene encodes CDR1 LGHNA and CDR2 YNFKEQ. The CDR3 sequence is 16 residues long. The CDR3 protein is CASSGPGAGLNTEAFF. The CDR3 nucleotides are TGTGCCAGCAGCGGTCCAGGAGCGGGCCTGAACACTGAAGCTTTCTTT.

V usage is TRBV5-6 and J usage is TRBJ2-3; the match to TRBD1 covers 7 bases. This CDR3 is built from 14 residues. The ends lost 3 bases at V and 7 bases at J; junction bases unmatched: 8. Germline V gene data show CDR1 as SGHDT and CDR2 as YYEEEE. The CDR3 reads CASSSQDRPYTQYF. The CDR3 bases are TGTGCCAGCAGCTCCCAGGACAGGCCTTATACGCAGTATTTT.

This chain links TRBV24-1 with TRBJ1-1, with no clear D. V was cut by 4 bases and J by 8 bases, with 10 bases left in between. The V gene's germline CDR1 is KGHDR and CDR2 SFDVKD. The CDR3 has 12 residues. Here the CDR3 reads CATSEHGSEAFF. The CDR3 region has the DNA TGTGCCACCAGTGAACATGGGTCCGAAGCTTTCTTT.

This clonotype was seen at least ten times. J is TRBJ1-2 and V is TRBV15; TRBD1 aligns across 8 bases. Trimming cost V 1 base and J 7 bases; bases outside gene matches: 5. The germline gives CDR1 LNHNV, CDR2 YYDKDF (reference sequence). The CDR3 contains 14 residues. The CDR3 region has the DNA TGTGCCACCAGCAGAGCAGGGGGCGCGTTTGGCTACACCTTC. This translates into CATSRAGGAFGYTF.